The 27 T cell receptor beta chains below come from one sample, sequenced in a study of cytomegalovirus exposure and HLA in healthy donors (dated by TCRdb to 2016 to 2017). The method was the immunoSEQ multiplex PCR assay. Sourced from immuneACCESS, this table was stored by TCRdb with only in-frame sequences that have V and J called. A share of the clones is absent; for the studies checked, an unresolved V gene accounts for under half, and the remainder has no known explanation. The sample has about 120,000 clones on record, 89% of them singletons. The top ten hold 1.1% of the sample. The sample was PBMCs. The receptors shown here come from a woman between 18 and 29 years old in good health and CMV-seronegative.

This clone has just a few counts. The chain couples TRBV5-4 to TRBJ1-6; D is unclear. The germline V and J ends were trimmed by 3 bases and 6 bases, with 10 bases remaining between them. The CDR3 covers 14 residues. Germline V gene sequence: CDR1 SGHNT, CDR2 YYREEE (reference sequence). Here the CDR3 DNA reads TGTGCCAGCAGCTGGGAGTTAGGTAATTCACCCCTCCACTTT. Amino acid sequence: CASSWELGNSPLHF.

Here the CDR3 reads CASRVVSYNEQFF. In DNA form, the CDR3 reads TGTGCCAGCAGAGTAGTCTCCTACAATGAGCAGTTCTTC. The gene calls are TRBV28 and TRBJ2-1; D not certain. The CDR3 loop spans 13 amino acids. Per germline, CDR1 MDHEN and CDR2 SYDVKM. Trimming removed 6 bases from V and 0 bases from J, with 6 bases in between.

J is TRBJ2-1 and V is TRBV7-2; tentative D call: TRBD2 (6 bases). This CDR3 is 15 amino acids long. V was cut by 6 bases and J by 0 bases, with 12 bases left in between. Looked up from germline, CDR1 is SGHTA and CDR2 is FQGNSA. CDR3 in amino acids: CASRSRDSSYNEQFF. The CDR3 DNA reads TGTGCCAGCAGGTCCAGGGACTCCTCCTACAATGAGCAGTTCTTC.

This chain connects TRBV2 to TRBJ1-2, with D unresolved. The ends were cut back, 2 bases at V and 5 bases at J, with 12 bases in the middle. The CDR3 loop spans 14 amino acids. Germline loops: CDR1 SNHLY, CDR2 FYNNEI. CDR3 bases: TGTGCCAGCAGTGAACCCAATTTACGGTATGGCTACACCTTC. Its protein is CASSEPNLRYGYTF.

The V call is TRBV4-1, the J call TRBJ2-3, with TRBD2 identical over 7 bases. The germline CDR1 and CDR2 sequences are MGHRA and YSYEKL. The trim removed 1 base at V and 5 bases at J, leaving 6 bases unmatched. CDR3 size: 15 residues. The CDR3 bases are TGCGCCAGCAGCCAAGCCCGGGGGGTTGGAGATACGCAGTATTTT. Amino acids: CASSQARGVGDTQYF.

In its sample, this clone was seen once. The rearrangement uses TRBV4-3 and TRBJ2-7, with 8 nucleotides matching TRBD1. The CDR3 is made up of 14 amino acids. The germline V gene has CDR1 LGHNA and CDR2 YSLEER. V dropped 1 base and J dropped 3; count of bases not matched to a gene: 2. The CDR3, as DNA: TGCGCCAGCAGCCAAGGAGACAGGGGCTACGAGCAGTACTTC. Protein sequence: CASSQGDRGYEQYF.

The V and J genes are TRBV6-1 and TRBJ1-2, with D unresolved. V shed 0 bases and J shed 5 bases, with 10 bases lying between them. CDR3 length equals 14 residues. Germline CDR1 and CDR2: MNHNS and SASEGT. The CDR3 region is CASSEAVLGYGYTF. The CDR3, as DNA: TGTGCCAGCAGTGAAGCTGTCCTCGGGTATGGCTACACCTTC.

This rearrangement joins TRBV7-2 to TRBJ2-1; D gene uncertain. Trimming left V 5 bases short and J 3 bases short, with 11 bases between. CDR1 is SGHTA and CDR2 is FQGNSA in the germline V gene. The CDR3 contains 14 residues. DNA for the CDR3: TGTGCCAGCAGCCCAGAGGCTGGCTACAATGAGCAGTTCTTC. Amino acid sequence: CASSPEAGYNEQFF.

This clone appeared a few times. The rearrangement joins TRBV19 to TRBJ1-1; D is possibly TRBD1 (5 bases). Deletions cut 4 bases from V and 5 bases from J, with 17 bases between. Germline CDR1 and CDR2: LNHDA and SQIVND (reference sequence). The CDR3 consists of 15 residues. The CDR3 DNA is TGTGCCAGTAGTACCCCCGATGGGGCTGGGACTGAAGCTTTCTTT. Its protein is CASSTPDGAGTEAFF.

The chain links TRBV28 to TRBJ2-1, with D perhaps TRBD2 (5 bases). The CDR3 length is 14 residues. The V and J ends lost 8 bases and 4 bases respectively, with 15 bases between them. Germline values: CDR1 MDHEN, CDR2 SYDVKM. The CDR3 DNA is TGTGCCAGCTTATCGAGGGTTCCTTACAATGAGCAGTTCTTC. Residues: CASLSRVPYNEQFF. Together with reference TRBV28 and TRBJ2-1, the CDR3 gives the full variable domain: DVKVTQSSRYLVKRTGEKVFLECVQDMDHENMFWYRQDPGLGLRLIYFSYDVKMKEKGDIPEGYSVSREKKERFSLILESASTNQTSMYLCASLSRVPYNEQFFGPGTRLTVL.

This clone was detected once. This chain connects TRBV6-6 to TRBJ1-1; 8 bases line up with TRBD1. Trimming cost V 4 bases and J 1 base; bases outside gene matches: 8. From germline, CDR1 is MNHNY and CDR2 SVGAGI (reference sequence). The CDR3 loop spans 16 amino acids. CDR3 bases: TGTGCCAGCAGTTCGGGTCAGGGGGCTGGGAACACTGAAGCTTTCTTT. It codes for CASSSGQGAGNTEAFF.

This chain joins TRBV27 and TRBJ1-2; 10 positions match TRBD1. The V gene's germline CDR1 is MNHEY and CDR2 SMNVEV (reference sequence). J gave up 7 bases and V 8 bases, and 4 bases lay outside the gene matches. The length of the CDR3 is 12 residues. The CDR3 nucleotides read TGTGCCAGCGAGGACAGGGGGTTTGGCTACACCTTC. This codes for CASEDRGFGYTF.

In its sample, this clone was seen once. V is TRBV28 and J is TRBJ1-4, with 7 bases identical to TRBD1. The CDR3 covers 13 residues. Germline V CDR1 and CDR2: MDHEN, SYDVKM. V gave up 7 bases and J gave up 5 bases; unmatched junction bases: 4. The CDR3 region has the DNA TGTGCCAGCACAGCACAGGGGAATGAAAAACTGTTTTTT. As protein: CASTAQGNEKLFF.

This chain links TRBV11-2 with TRBJ1-1; 8 nucleotides align to TRBD1. After removal of 5 bases from V and 3 bases from J, the junction contained 2 bases not matched to a gene. The germline CDR1 and CDR2 sequences are SGHAT and FQNNGV. The CDR3 covers 13 residues. In nucleotides, the CDR3 is TGTGCCAGCAGCAAGGACAGGGACACTGAAGCTTTCTTT. Protein product: CASSKDRDTEAFF.

J is TRBJ1-3 and V is TRBV6-5; perhaps TRBD1 as D (6 bases). The CDR3 runs 15 residues. The germline gives CDR1 MNHEY, CDR2 SVGAGI. Between the trimmed V and J ends, which lost 2 bases and 0 bases, there was a span of 8 bases. The DNA of the CDR3 is TGTGCCAGCAGTTACACAGGGTTCTCTGGAAACACCATATATTTT. Encoded protein: CASSYTGFSGNTIYF.

The chain carries TRBV28 and TRBJ1-5; tentative D call: TRBD1 (6 bases). CDR1 is MDHEN, CDR2 SYDVKM, per germline. Deletions cut 6 bases from V and 6 bases from J, with 15 bases between. The CDR3 has 14 residues. Here the CDR3 reads CASRGGQGSQPQHF. As DNA, the CDR3 is TGTGCCAGCAGGGGGGGGCAGGGGAGTCAGCCCCAGCATTTT.

The chain couples TRBV7-9 to TRBJ2-2; no definite D call. Germline loops: CDR1 SEHNR, CDR2 FQNEAQ (reference sequence). Trimming stripped 3 bases from V and 3 bases from J, with 2 bases between. This CDR3 has 12 amino acids. The CDR3 DNA reads TGTGCCAGCAGCTTCGACACCGGGGAGCTGTTTTTT. This translates into CASSFDTGELFF.

The chain employs TRBV19 and TRBJ1-2; 8 nucleotides line up with TRBD1. The V segment lost 7 bases and the J segment 8 bases; nucleotides outside the gene matches: 9. Germline V gene sequence: CDR1 LNHDA, CDR2 SQIVND (reference sequence). The CDR3 is made up of 13 amino acids. DNA of the CDR3: TGTGCCAGTACCGATTGGGACAGGACCGGCTACACCTTC. It encodes CASTDWDRTGYTF.

For the CDR3, the DNA is TGTGCCAGCAGTAAACGGGACAGGGTACCTGAAGCTTTCTTT. Protein sequence: CASSKRDRVPEAFF. The chain couples TRBV7-9 to TRBJ1-1; TRBD1 matches at 9 bases. V dropped 6 bases and J dropped 6; count of bases not matched to a gene: 8. The CDR3 spans 14 residues. Germline lookup yields CDR1 SEHNR and CDR2 FQNEAQ (reference sequence).

The chain employs TRBV11-3 and TRBJ2-3; 9 nucleotides agree with TRBD2. CDR3 length equals 16 residues. The germline CDR1 and CDR2 sequences are SGHNT and YENEEA. With 1 base clipped from V and 0 bases from J, the junction kept 2 bases outside the gene matches. The CDR3 coding sequence is TGTGCCAGCAGCTTAGGGCTAGCGGGGAGCACAGATACGCAGTATTTT. Translated, it gives CASSLGLAGSTDTQYF.

The chain recombines TRBV29-1 with TRBJ2-5; 8 nucleotides align to TRBD2. Trimming removed 1 base from V and 5 bases from J; junction bases left unmatched: 15. This CDR3 spans 17 amino acids. From germline, CDR1 is SQVTM and CDR2 ANQGSEA. CDR3 coding DNA: TGCAGCGTTGAAGCGGGAGGGCCCTATTCAAGTGTTGAGACCCAGTACTTC. Its protein is CSVEAGGPYSSVETQYF.

This clone was recorded a few times. This rearrangement joins TRBV11-3 to TRBJ2-2, with a possible D match to TRBD1 (5 bases). Looked up from germline, CDR1 is SGHNT and CDR2 is YENEEA. V lost 2 bases, J lost 6 bases, and 7 bases lay in between. This CDR3 is 13 amino acids long. The CDR3 coding sequence is TGTGCCAGCAGCTTATCAGGGTCCGGGGAGCTGTTTTTT. Its protein is CASSLSGSGELFF.

The chain couples TRBV6-5 to TRBJ1-2; TRBD1 aligns across 7 bases. CDR1 is MNHEY, CDR2 SVGAGI, per germline. Germline trimming cut 4 bases from V and 9 bases from J; bases unmatched to any gene: 14. The CDR3 is made up of 15 amino acids. The CDR3 nucleotides are TGTGCCAGCAGTTCCACAGGGGAAAGTCGATCGAGCTACACCTTC. Encoded protein: CASSSTGESRSSYTF.

This clone showed up just a few times. V usage is TRBV9 and J usage is TRBJ1-5; TRBD1 agrees at 9 bases. Germline V gene sequence: CDR1 SGDLS, CDR2 YYNGEE. With 3 bases clipped from V and 1 base from J, the junction kept 2 bases outside the gene matches. The CDR3 has 15 amino acids. For the CDR3, the DNA is TGTGCCAGCAGCGGGACAGGGGCGAGCAATCAGCCCCAGCATTTT. Protein product: CASSGTGASNQPQHF.

The rearrangement links TRBV6-5 to TRBJ2-1; 10 positions match TRBD2. CDR3 length equals 15 residues. Germline V gives CDR1 MNHEY, CDR2 SVGAGI. J lost 2 bases, V lost 6 bases, and 4 bases had no gene match. The CDR3 is CASSRTSGAYNEQFF. CDR3 DNA sequence: TGTGCCAGCAGCCGAACTAGCGGGGCCTACAATGAGCAGTTCTTC.

The chain joins TRBV6-5 to TRBJ2-5, with 9 bases matching TRBD1. Germline CDR1 and CDR2: MNHEY and SVGAGI. This CDR3 comprises 15 residues. The junction had 11 bases not matched to a gene; V was cut back by 7 bases and J by 5 bases. The CDR3 region has the DNA TGTGCCAGCAATCTCCGGGACAGGGACTGGGAGACCCAGTACTTC. Encoded protein: CASNLRDRDWETQYF.

This clone came up a few times. The chain combines TRBV2 with TRBJ1-5, with 7 bases matching TRBD1. J gave up 7 bases and V 3 bases, and 9 bases lay outside the gene matches. There are 15 residues in the CDR3. The germline V gene has CDR1 SNHLY and CDR2 FYNNEI. CDR3 region: CASSDPTGVEQPQHF. In nucleotides, the CDR3 is TGTGCCAGCAGTGACCCCACAGGGGTGGAACAGCCCCAGCATTTT.